The entry that follows covers one T cell receptor (beta chain) sequence. What it binds is not known. The observed sequence ends 3 residues before the CDR3 terminus, with the missing tail filled in from the germline J gene. The assay was immunoSEQ multiplex PCR, and TCRdb's table has in-frame clones only and misses some. This repertoire lists 25,000 to 35,000 clones without singletons; roughly 3% sits in the top ten. V was clipped by 0 bases and J by 3 bases; unmatched bases: 8. Germline V CDR1 and CDR2: SGHRS, YFSETQ. CDR3 length equals 16 residues. CVID subjects were about 14 female and some 27 male, aged roughly 9 to 64. No CVID subject was ill or on immunomodulatory drugs when sampled. This specimen comes from a study of T cell clonality in common variable immunodeficiency. Findings of the study overall: Fewer deletions and N-nucleotide insertions were reportedly seen in common variable immunodeficiency TCR beta sequences.

The chain employs TRBV5-1 and TRBJ2-7, with 8 bases aligning to TRBD1. The material sequenced was peripheral blood mononuclear cells. The TCR comes from a human donor with common variable immunodeficiency. This chain's CDR3 is CASSLGQGASVYEQYF. The sequenced part of the CDR3 DNA is TGCGCCAGCAGCTTGGGCCAGGGGGCAAGTGTCTACGAG. Based on the CDR3 plus reference TRBV5-1 and TRBJ2-7, the full variable domain is KAGVTQTPRYLIKTRGQQVTLSCSPISGHRSVSWYQQTPGQGLQFLFEYFSETQRNKGNFPGRFSGRQFSNSRSEMNVSTLELGDSALYLCASSLGQGASVYEQYFGPGTRLTVT.